A single sample gave rise to the 15 T cell receptor beta chains below, sequenced in a study of radiation and T cells in renal cell carcinoma. Time point indicated: blood 4 weeks post-SBRT, at nephrectomy. Treatment meaning: 15 Gy SBRT to primary tumor, nephrectomy 4 weeks later. The data were produced by immunoSEQ multiplex PCR, yet TCRdb's version contains in-frame clones alone and is incomplete. The sample yields tens of thousands of clones, 85% seen once. Specimen: blood, collected from a patient whose treatment included radiotherapy and nephrectomy. The source is a man aged 45 to 65 with renal cell carcinoma.

The chain is built from TRBV7-2 and TRBJ2-5; no clear D gene. This CDR3 has 13 amino acids. Germline lookup yields CDR1 SGHTA and CDR2 FQGNSA. The ends were cut back, 4 bases at V and 5 bases at J, with 11 bases in the middle. CDR3 residues: CASSSRVRETQYF. CDR3 bases: TGTGCCAGCAGCTCCCGGGTAAGGGAGACCCAGTACTTC.

The V call is TRBV6-1, the J call TRBJ1-2, with D perhaps matching TRBD1 (5 bases). V was cut by 2 bases and J by 3 bases, with 13 bases left in between. The CDR3 loop spans 15 amino acids. Germline V gene data show CDR1 as MNHNS and CDR2 as SASEGT. The CDR3 here is CASSERDRLHYGYTF. DNA for the CDR3: TGTGCCAGCAGTGAAAGGGACCGACTACACTATGGCTACACCTTC.

The chain uses TRBV5-4 and TRBJ2-1; TRBD2 matches at 12 bases. The CDR3 runs to 18 residues. Trimming took 1 base from V and 0 from J; bases not matched to a gene: 5. Germline V CDR1 and CDR2: SGHNT, YYREEE (reference sequence). This CDR3 reads CASSLRLAGGSSYNEQFF. CDR3 DNA: TGTGCCAGCAGCTTGCGGCTAGCGGGGGGGAGCTCCTACAATGAGCAGTTCTTC.

This clone turned up a few times. The V call is TRBV25-1, the J call TRBJ1-2; D call uncertain. The CDR3 spans 12 residues. V was clipped by 2 bases and J by 8 bases, with 9 bases between them. Per germline, CDR1 MGHDK and CDR2 SYGVNS. The CDR3 nucleotides are TGTGCCAGCAGTGAACAGTGGAGGGGCTACACCTTC. Amino acid sequence: CASSEQWRGYTF.

This clone was observed a single time. This rearrangement joins TRBV27 to TRBJ2-1; a weak D match, TRBD1 (5 bases). This CDR3 is built from 16 residues. Between the trimmed V and J ends, which lost 5 bases and 0 bases, there was a span of 14 bases. Germline CDR1 and CDR2: MNHEY and SMNVEV (reference sequence). CDR3 sequence: CASSPRVGSSYNEQFF. The CDR3 coding sequence is TGTGCCAGCAGTCCCAGGGTGGGTAGCTCCTACAATGAGCAGTTCTTC.

This rearrangement joins TRBV30 to TRBJ1-4, with D perhaps matching TRBD1 (6 bases). Trimming took off 0 bases at V and 8 bases at J, with 10 bases between the two ends. Germline assignment: CDR1 GTSNPN and CDR2 SVGIG (reference sequence). The CDR3 has 13 residues. CDR3 sequence (DNA): TGTGCCTGGAGTGTGGGGGCGGGGGAAAAACTGTTTTTT. It encodes CAWSVGAGEKLFF. Full variable domain (remainder filled in from reference TRBV30 and TRBJ1-4): SQTIHQWPATLVQPVGSPLSLECTVEGTSNPNLYWYRQAAGRGLQLLFYSVGIGQISSEVPQNLSASRPQDRQFILSSKKLLLSDSGFYLCAWSVGAGEKLFFGSGTQLSVL.

In nucleotides, the CDR3 is TGTGCCAGTAGTCTCCTGATACAAGAGACCCAGTACTTC. As protein: CASSLLIQETQYF. V usage is TRBV19 and J usage is TRBJ2-5; D remains unclear. CDR1 and CDR2 (germline): LNHDA, SQIVND (reference sequence). The CDR3 is 13 amino acids. V was clipped by 5 bases and J by 2 bases, with 9 bases between them.

The V call is TRBV4-1, the J call TRBJ2-2, with 13 bases fitting TRBD2. V lost 3 bases, J lost 6 bases, and 13 bases stayed unmatched. The CDR3 is made up of 19 amino acids. Germline loops: CDR1 MGHRA, CDR2 YSYEKL. CDR3 sequence reads: CASSQPGTSGDSDAGELFF. In nucleotides, the CDR3 is TGCGCCAGCAGCCAGCCGGGGACTAGCGGGGATAGTGACGCCGGGGAGCTGTTTTTT.

The chain is built from TRBV5-1 and TRBJ1-6; 10 positions match TRBD1. Germline V CDR1 and CDR2: SGHRS, YFSETQ. CDR3 length: 15 amino acids. The trim removed 3 bases at V and 7 bases at J, leaving 4 bases unmatched. The CDR3 spells CASSWGTGANSPLHF. The CDR3 DNA reads as TGCGCCAGCAGCTGGGGGACAGGGGCGAATTCACCCCTCCACTTT.

This clone occurred a few times. The chain links TRBV4-1 to TRBJ1-1; 8 nucleotides align to TRBD1. V shed 4 bases, J shed 5 bases, and the junction held 6 bases outside the gene matches. The CDR3 spans 14 residues. Germline CDR1 reads MGHRA; CDR2 reads YSYEKL. CDR3 residues: CASSPGQGITEAFF. CDR3 nucleotides: TGCGCCAGCAGCCCAGGACAGGGAATTACTGAAGCTTTCTTT.

In its sample, this clone was seen once. The chain joins TRBV19 to TRBJ2-3; 7 bases are shared with TRBD2. The CDR3 length is 14 residues. With 3 bases clipped from V and 6 bases from J, the junction kept 6 bases outside the gene matches. Germline-derived CDR1 and CDR2 are LNHDA and SQIVND (reference sequence). The CDR3 here is CASSISGPADTQYF. CDR3 in DNA: TGTGCCAGTAGTATTAGCGGGCCCGCGGATACGCAGTATTTT.

The chain is built from TRBV29-1 and TRBJ1-3; TRBD1 agrees at 8 bases. V gave up 1 base and J gave up 3 bases; unmatched junction bases: 5. CDR1 is SQVTM and CDR2 is ANQGSEA in the germline V gene. The length of the CDR3 is 15 residues. CDR3 sequence: CSVEGQGNSGNTIYF. The CDR3 DNA reads TGCAGCGTTGAAGGACAGGGGAACAGTGGAAACACCATATATTTT.

The rearrangement uses TRBV10-2 and TRBJ2-1, with TRBD2 matching over 10 bases. The CDR3 length is 13 residues. CDR1 and CDR2 (germline): WSHSY, SAAADI. Germline trimming cut 8 bases from V and 7 bases from J; bases unmatched to any gene: 5. CDR3 sequence (DNA): TGCGCCAGCTTTTGGACTAGCGGAAATGAGCAGTTCTTC. It codes for CASFWTSGNEQFF.

The V and J genes are TRBV11-2 and TRBJ2-7, with 9 bases identical to TRBD2. The V gene end was trimmed by 5 bases and the J gene end by 5 bases; junction bases not matched to a gene: 13. There are 16 residues in the CDR3. The germline V gene encodes CDR1 SGHAT and CDR2 FQNNGV. The chain's CDR3 is CASSLRGSGTSNEQYF. The CDR3 nucleotides are TGTGCCAGCAGCCTTAGGGGGAGCGGGACTAGCAACGAGCAGTACTTC.

This chain connects TRBV19 to TRBJ2-3; 8 nucleotides agree with TRBD1. CDR1 and CDR2 from the germline V gene are LNHDA and SQIVND (reference sequence). J lost 3 bases, V lost 6 bases, and 14 bases had no gene match. The CDR3 is 17 amino acids. CDR3 nucleotides: TGTGCCAGTAGACCTAACTGGGGGACAGGAGGGACAGATACGCAGTATTTT. It specifies CASRPNWGTGGTDTQYF.